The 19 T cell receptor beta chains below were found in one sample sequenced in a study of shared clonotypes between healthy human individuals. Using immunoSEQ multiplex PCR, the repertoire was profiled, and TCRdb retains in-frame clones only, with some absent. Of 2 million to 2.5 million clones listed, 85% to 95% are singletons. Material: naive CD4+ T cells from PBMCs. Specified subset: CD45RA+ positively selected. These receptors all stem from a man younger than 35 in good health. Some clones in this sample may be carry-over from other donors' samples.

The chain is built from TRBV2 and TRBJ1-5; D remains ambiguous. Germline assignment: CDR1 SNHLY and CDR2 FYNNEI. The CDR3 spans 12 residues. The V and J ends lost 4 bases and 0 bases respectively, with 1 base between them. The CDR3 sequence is CASSASNQPQHF. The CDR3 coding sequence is TGTGCCAGCAGTGCTAGCAATCAGCCCCAGCATTTT.

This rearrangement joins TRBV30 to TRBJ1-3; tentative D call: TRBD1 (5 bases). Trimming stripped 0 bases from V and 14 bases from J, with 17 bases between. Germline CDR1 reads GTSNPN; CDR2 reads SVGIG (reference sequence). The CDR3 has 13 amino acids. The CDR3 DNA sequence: TGTGCCTGGAGTGTAGGGTGGACACGACGACTATATTTT. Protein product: CAWSVGWTRRLYF.

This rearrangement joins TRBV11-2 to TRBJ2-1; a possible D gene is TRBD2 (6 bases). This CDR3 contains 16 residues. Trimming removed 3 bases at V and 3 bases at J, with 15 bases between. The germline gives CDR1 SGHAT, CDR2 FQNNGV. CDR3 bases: TGTGCCAGCAGCTTTAGGAGGGACCGTCTCTACAATGAGCAGTTCTTC. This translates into CASSFRRDRLYNEQFF.

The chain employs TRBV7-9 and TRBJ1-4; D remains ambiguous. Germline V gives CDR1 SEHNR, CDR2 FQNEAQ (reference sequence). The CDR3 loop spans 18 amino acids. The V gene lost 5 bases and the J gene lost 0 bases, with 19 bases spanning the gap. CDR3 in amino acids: CASSTRIARGATNEKLFF. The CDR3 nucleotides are TGTGCCAGCAGCACCCGGATCGCCCGGGGTGCAACTAATGAAAAACTGTTTTTT.

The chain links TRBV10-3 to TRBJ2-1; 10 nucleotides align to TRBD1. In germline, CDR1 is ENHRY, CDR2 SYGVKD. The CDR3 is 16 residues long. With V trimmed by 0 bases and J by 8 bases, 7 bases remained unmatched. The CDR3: CAISESGDRGFDEQFF. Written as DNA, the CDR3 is TGTGCCATCAGTGAGTCTGGGGACAGGGGATTCGATGAGCAGTTCTTC.

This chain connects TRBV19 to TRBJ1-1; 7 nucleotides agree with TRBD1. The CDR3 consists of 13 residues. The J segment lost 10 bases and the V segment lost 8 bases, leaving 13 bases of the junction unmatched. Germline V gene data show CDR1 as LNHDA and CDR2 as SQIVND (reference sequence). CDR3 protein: CASRDRAVSAAFF. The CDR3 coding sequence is TGTGCCAGTCGTGACAGGGCCGTTAGTGCAGCTTTCTTT.

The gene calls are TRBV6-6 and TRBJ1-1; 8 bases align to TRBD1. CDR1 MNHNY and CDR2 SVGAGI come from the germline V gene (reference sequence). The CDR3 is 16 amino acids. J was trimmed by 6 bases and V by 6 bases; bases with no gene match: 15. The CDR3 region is CASRQGQGRGVAEAFF. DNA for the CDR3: TGTGCCAGCAGACAAGGACAGGGTAGGGGTGTGGCTGAAGCTTTCTTT.

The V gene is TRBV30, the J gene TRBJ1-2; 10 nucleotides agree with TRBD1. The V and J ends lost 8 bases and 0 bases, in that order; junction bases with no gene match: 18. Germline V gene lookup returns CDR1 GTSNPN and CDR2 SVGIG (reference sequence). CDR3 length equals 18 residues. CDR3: CARHLKPGQGMTNYGYTF. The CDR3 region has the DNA TGTGCCCGACACCTAAAACCGGGACAGGGGATGACTAACTATGGCTACACCTTC.

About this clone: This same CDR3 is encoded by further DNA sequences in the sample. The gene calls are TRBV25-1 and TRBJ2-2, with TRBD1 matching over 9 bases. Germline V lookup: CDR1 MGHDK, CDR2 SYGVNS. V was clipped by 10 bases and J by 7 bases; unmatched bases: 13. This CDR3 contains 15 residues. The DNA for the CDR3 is TGTGCCATCTCCCCCGGGGGACAGGGTGTCGGGGAGCTGTTTTTT. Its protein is CAISPGGQGVGELFF.

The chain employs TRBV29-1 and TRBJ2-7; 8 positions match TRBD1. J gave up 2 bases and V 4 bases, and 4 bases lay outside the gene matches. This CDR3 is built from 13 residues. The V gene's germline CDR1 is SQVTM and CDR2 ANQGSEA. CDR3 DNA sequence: TGCAGCGTTGGGGACAGGCTACCCTACGAGCAGTACTTC. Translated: CSVGDRLPYEQYF.

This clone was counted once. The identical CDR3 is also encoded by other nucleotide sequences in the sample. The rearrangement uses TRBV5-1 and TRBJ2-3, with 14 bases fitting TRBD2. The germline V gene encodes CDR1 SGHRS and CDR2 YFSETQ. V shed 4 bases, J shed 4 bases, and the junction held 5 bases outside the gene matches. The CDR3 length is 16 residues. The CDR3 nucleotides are TGCGCCAGCAGCCCGGGACTAGCGGGAGAGGCAGATACGCAGTATTTT. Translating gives CASSPGLAGEADTQYF.

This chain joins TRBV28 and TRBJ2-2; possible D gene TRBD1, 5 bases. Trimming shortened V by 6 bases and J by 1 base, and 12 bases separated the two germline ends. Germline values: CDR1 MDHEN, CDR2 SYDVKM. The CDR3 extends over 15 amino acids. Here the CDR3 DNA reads TGTGCCAGCAGGTCAGGGTTTGGGAACACCGGGGAGCTGTTTTTT. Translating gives CASRSGFGNTGELFF.

CDR3: CASSRTRETEAFF. CDR3 nucleotides: TGTGCCAGCAGCCGTACTCGGGAAACTGAAGCTTTCTTT. The rearrangement uses TRBV7-2 and TRBJ1-1; D unclear. The CDR3 spans 13 residues. The V gene's germline CDR1 is SGHTA and CDR2 FQGNSA. V gave up 5 bases and J gave up 5 bases, with 12 bases separating them.

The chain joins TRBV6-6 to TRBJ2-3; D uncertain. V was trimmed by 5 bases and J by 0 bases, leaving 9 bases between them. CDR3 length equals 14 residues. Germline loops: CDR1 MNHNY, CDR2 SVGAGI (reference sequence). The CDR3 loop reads CASSPSASTDTQYF. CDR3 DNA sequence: TGTGCCAGCAGTCCTAGTGCTAGCACAGATACGCAGTATTTT.

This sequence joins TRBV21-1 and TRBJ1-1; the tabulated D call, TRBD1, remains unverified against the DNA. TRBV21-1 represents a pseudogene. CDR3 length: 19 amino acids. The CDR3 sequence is CASSKETGQGKSGGPEAFF. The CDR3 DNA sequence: TGTGCCAGCAGCAAAGAGACAGGACAGGGTAAATCCGGGGGTCCCGAAGCTTTCTTT.

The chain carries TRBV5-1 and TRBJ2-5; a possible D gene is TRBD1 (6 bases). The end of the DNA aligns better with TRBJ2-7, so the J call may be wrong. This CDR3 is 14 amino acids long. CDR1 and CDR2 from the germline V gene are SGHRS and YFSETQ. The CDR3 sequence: CASSFGARGHEQYF. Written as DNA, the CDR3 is TGCGCCAGCAGCTTTGGGGCCAGGGGTCACGAGCAGTACTTC.

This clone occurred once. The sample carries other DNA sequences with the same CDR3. The DNA for the CDR3 is TGTGCCAGCTCACCACTCCTAGCGGTAAACACCGGGGAGCTGTTTTTT. Protein sequence: CASSPLLAVNTGELFF. The chain recombines TRBV18 with TRBJ2-2; 7 bases map to TRBD2. The V gene end was trimmed by 1 base and the J gene end by 2 bases; junction bases not matched to a gene: 4. Per germline, CDR1 KGHSH and CDR2 LQKENI. This CDR3 is 16 amino acids long. The variable domain in full, with the rest retrieved from reference TRBV18 and TRBJ2-2, is NAGVMQNPRHLVRRRGQEARLRCSPMKGHSHVYWYRQLPEEGLKFMVYLQKENIIDESGMPKERFSAEFPKEGPSILRIQQVVRGDSAAYFCASSPLLAVNTGELFFGEGSRLTVL.

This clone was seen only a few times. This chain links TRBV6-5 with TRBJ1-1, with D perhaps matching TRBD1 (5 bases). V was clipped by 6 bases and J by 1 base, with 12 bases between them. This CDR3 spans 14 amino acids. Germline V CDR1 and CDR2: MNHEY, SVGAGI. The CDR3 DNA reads TGTGCCAGCAGCCTGGACACGGAGAACACTGAAGCTTTCTTT. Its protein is CASSLDTENTEAFF.

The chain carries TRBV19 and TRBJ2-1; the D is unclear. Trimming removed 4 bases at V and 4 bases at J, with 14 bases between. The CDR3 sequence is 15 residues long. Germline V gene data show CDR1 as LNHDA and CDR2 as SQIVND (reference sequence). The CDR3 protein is CASSTTPRGYNEQFF. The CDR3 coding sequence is TGTGCCAGTAGTACCACACCCCGTGGTTACAATGAGCAGTTCTTC.